This T cell receptor beta chain comes out of a study of T cell changes during pregnancy in multiple sclerosis. The assay was immunoSEQ multiplex PCR, and TCRdb's table has in-frame clones only and misses some. This table has approximately 100,000 clones, roughly 92% appearing once. The CDR3 spans 14 residues. CDR1 and CDR2 from the germline V gene are SGHTA and FQGTGA. The V end lost 2 bases, the J end lost 6 bases, and 11 bases lay between the germline ends. This chain links TRBV7-3 with TRBJ1-5; D remains unclear. The sample in question was peripheral blood, obtained after pregnancy. The TCR comes from a female donor with multiple sclerosis, enrolled in a pregnancy study. The CDR3 is CASSLSVSSQPQHF. CDR3 in DNA: TGTGCCAGCAGCTTATCTGTTTCGAGTCAGCCCCAGCATTTT.